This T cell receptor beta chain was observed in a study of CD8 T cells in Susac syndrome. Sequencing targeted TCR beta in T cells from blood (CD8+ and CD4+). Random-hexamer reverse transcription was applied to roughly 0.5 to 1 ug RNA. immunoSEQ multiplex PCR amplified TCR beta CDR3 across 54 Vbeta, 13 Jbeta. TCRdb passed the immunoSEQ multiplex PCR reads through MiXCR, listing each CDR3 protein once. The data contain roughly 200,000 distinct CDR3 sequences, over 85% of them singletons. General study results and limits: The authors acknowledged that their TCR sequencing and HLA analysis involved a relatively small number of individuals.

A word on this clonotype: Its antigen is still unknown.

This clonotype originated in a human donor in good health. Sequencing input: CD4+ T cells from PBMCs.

In DNA form, the CDR3 reads TGTGCCAGCAGTGAGTGGGACTTGGAACAGTTCTTC. Translated, it gives CASSEWDLEQFF. The chain links TRBV6-1 to TRBJ2-1, with D perhaps matching TRBD2 (6 bases). The V gene lost 3 bases and the J gene lost 13 bases, with 13 bases spanning the gap. This CDR3 comprises 12 residues. The germline gives CDR1 MNHNS, CDR2 SASEGT.